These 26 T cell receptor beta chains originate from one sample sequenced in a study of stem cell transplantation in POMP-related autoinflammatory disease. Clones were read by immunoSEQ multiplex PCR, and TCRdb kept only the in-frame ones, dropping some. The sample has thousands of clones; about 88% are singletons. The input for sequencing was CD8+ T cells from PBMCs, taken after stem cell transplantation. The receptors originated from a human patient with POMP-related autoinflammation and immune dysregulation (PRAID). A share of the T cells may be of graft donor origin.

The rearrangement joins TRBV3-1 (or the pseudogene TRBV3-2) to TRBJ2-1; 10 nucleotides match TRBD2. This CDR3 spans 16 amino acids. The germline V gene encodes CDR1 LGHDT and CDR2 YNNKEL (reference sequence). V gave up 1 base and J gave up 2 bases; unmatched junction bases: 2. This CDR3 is CASSQAGTSAYNEQFF. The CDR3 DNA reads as TGTGCCAGCAGCCAAGCCGGGACTAGCGCCTACAATGAGCAGTTCTTC.

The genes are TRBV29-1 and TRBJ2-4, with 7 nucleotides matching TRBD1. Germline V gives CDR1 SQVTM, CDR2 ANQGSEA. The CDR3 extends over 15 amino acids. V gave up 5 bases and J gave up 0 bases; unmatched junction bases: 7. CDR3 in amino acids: CSVSGQEVAKNIQYF. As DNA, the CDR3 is TGCAGCGTTTCTGGACAGGAGGTAGCCAAAAACATTCAGTACTTC.

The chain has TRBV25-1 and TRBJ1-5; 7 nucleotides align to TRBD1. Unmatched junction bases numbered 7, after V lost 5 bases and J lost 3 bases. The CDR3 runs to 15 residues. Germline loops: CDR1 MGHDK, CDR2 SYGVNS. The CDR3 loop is CASSSQGWNNQPQHF. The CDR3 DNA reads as TGTGCCAGCAGTTCACAGGGGTGGAACAATCAGCCCCAGCATTTT.

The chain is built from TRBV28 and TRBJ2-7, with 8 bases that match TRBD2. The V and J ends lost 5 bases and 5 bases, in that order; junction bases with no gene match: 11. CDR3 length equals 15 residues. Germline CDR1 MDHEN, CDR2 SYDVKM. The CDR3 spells CASSRPGLEWHEQYF. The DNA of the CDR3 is TGTGCCAGCAGTCGGCCGGGACTAGAATGGCACGAGCAGTACTTC.

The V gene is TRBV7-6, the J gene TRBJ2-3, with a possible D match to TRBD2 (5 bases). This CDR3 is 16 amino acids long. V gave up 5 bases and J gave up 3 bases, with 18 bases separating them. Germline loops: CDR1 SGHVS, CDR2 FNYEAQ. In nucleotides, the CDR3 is TGTGCCAGCAGCCCCTCCTTAGCGTACGGGACAGATACGCAGTATTTT. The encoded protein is CASSPSLAYGTDTQYF.

The CDR3 loop is CATSDLFTDTQYF. For the CDR3, the DNA is TGTGCCACCAGTGATTTGTTCACAGATACGCAGTATTTT. The chain recombines TRBV24-1 with TRBJ2-3, with D unclear. The germline CDR1 and CDR2 sequences are KGHDR and SFDVKD. V lost 0 bases, J lost 2 bases, and 2 bases lay in between. This CDR3 has 13 amino acids.

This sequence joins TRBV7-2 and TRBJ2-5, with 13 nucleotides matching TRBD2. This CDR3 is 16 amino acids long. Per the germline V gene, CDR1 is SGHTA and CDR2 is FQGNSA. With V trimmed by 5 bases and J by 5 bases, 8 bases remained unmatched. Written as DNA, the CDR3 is TGTGCCAGCAGCGCCACGGGACTAGCGGGGATGGAGACCCAGTACTTC. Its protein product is CASSATGLAGMETQYF.

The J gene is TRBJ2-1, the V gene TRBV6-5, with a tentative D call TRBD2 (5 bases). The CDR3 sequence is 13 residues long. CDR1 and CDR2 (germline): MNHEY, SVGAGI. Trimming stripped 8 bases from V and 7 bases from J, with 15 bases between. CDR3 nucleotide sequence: TGTGCCAGCGAGAGGGCCGTGGGGAATGAGCAGTTCTTC. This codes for CASERAVGNEQFF.

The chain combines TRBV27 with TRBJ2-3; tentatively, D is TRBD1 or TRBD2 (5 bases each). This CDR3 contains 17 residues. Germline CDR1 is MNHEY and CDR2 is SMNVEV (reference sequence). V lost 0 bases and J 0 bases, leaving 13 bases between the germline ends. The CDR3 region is CASSLSAGASSTDTQYF. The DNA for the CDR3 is TGTGCCAGCAGTTTATCGGCCGGGGCCTCTAGCACAGATACGCAGTATTTT.

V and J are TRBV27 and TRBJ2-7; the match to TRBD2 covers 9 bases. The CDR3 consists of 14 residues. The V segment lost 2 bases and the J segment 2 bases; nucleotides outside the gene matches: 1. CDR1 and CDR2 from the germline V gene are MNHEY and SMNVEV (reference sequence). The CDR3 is CASSLRGGAYEQYV. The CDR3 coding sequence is TGTGCCAGCAGTTTACGCGGGGGGGCCTACGAGCAGTACGTC.

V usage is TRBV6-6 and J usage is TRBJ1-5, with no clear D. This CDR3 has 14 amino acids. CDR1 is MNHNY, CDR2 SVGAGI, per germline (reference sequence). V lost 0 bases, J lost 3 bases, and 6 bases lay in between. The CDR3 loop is CASSYSGNNQPQHF. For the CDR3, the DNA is TGTGCCAGCAGTTACTCGGGGAACAATCAGCCCCAGCATTTT.

CDR3 sequence: CASSNADTEAFF. The CDR3 DNA is TGTGCCAGCAGCAATGCCGACACTGAAGCTTTCTTT. The genes are TRBV7-9 and TRBJ1-1; D uncertain. Germline-derived CDR1 and CDR2 are SEHNR and FQNEAQ (reference sequence). The CDR3 length is 12 residues. The V gene lost 5 bases and the J gene lost 3 bases, with 7 bases spanning the gap.

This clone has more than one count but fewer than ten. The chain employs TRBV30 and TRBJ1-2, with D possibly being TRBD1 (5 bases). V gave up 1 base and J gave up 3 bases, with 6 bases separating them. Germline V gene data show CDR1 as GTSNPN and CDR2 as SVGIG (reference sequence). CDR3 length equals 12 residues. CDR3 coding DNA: TGTGCCTGGAGTGGGGGCGACTATGGCTACACCTTC. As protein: CAWSGGDYGYTF.

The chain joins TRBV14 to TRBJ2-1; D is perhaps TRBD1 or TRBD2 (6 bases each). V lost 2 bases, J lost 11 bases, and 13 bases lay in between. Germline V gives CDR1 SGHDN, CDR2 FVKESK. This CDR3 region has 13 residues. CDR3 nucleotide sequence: TGTGCCAGCAGCCAAAGCCCCGGGGGCAAGCAGTTCTTC. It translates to CASSQSPGGKQFF. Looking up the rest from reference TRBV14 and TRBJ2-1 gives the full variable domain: EAGVTQFPSHSVIEKGQTVTLRCDPISGHDNLYWYRRVMGKEIKFLLHFVKESKQDESGMPNNRFLAERTGGTYSTLKVQPAELEDSGVYFCASSQSPGGKQFFGPGTRLTVL.

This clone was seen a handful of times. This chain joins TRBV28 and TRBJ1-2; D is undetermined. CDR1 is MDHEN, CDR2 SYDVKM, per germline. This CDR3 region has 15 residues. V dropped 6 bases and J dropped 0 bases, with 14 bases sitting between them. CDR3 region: CASSASWVANYGYTF. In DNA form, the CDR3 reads TGTGCCAGCAGCGCCTCGTGGGTTGCTAACTATGGCTACACCTTC.

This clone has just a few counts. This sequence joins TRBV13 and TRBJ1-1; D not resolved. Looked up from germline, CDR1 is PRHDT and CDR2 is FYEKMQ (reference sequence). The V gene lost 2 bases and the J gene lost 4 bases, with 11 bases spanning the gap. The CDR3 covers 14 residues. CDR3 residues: CASSLLGLSTEAFF. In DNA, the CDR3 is TGTGCCAGCAGCTTACTCGGGTTAAGCACTGAAGCTTTCTTT.

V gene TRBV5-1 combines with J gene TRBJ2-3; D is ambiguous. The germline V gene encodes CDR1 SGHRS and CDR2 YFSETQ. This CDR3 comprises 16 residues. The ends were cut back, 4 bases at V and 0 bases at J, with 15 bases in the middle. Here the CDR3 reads CASSRYEKSSTDTQYF. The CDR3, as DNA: TGCGCCAGCAGCCGTTACGAAAAGTCTAGCACAGATACGCAGTATTTT.

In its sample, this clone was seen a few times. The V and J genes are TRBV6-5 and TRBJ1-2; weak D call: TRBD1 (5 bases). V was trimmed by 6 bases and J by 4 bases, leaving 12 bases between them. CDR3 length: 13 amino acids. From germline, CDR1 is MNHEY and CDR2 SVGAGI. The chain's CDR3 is CASSFRGLYGYTF. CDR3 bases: TGTGCCAGCAGCTTCCGGGGCCTCTATGGCTACACCTTC.

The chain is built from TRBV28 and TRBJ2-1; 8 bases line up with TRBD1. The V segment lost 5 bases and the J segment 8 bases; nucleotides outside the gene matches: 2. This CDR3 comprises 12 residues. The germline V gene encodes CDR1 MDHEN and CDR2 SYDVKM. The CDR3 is CASSPGGYEQFF. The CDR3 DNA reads TGTGCCAGCAGTCCAGGGGGCTATGAGCAGTTCTTC.

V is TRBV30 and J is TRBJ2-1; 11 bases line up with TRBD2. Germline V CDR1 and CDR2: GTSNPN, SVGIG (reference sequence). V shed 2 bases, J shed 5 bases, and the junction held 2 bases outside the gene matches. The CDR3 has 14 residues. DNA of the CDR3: TGTGCCTGGAGTACGACTAGCGGGAACAATGAGCAGTTCTTC. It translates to CAWSTTSGNNEQFF.

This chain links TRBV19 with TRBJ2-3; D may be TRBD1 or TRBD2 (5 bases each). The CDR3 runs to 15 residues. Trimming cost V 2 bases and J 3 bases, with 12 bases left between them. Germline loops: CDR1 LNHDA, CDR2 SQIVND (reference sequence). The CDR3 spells CASSILGRGTDTQYF. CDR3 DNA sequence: TGTGCCAGTAGTATATTGGGACGAGGGACAGATACGCAGTATTTT.

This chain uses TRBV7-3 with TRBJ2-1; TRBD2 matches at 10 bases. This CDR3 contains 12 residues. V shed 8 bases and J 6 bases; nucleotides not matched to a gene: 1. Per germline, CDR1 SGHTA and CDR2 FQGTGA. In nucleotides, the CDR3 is TGTGCCAGCGCTAGCGGGAGCAATGAGCAGTTCTTC. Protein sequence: CASASGSNEQFF.

CDR3 region: CASSNIAGEDTGELFF. The CDR3 DNA reads as TGTGCCAGTAGTAACATAGCGGGAGAGGACACCGGGGAGCTGTTTTTT. This sequence joins TRBV19 and TRBJ2-2; 9 nucleotides agree with TRBD2. Germline V CDR1 and CDR2: LNHDA, SQIVND (reference sequence). The CDR3 has 16 residues. After removal of 4 bases from V and 3 bases from J, the junction contained 6 bases not matched to a gene.

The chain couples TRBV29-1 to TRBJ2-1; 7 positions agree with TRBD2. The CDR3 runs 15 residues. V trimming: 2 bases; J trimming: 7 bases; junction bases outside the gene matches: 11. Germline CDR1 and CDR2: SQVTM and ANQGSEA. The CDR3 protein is CSVEFRGLDENEQFF. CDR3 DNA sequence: TGCAGCGTTGAATTTAGAGGACTAGATGAAAATGAGCAGTTCTTC.

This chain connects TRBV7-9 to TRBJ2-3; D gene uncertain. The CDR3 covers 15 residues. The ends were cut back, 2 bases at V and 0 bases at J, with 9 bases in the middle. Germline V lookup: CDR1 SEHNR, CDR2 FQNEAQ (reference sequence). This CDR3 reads CASSLTPRSTDTQYF. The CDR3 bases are TGTGCCAGCAGCTTAACGCCGCGAAGCACAGATACGCAGTATTTT.

This CDR3 reads CASSQDLGGLRQPQHF. The CDR3, as DNA: TGTGCCAGCAGCCAAGATCTGGGGGGATTACGGCAGCCCCAGCATTTT. This chain connects TRBV4-2 to TRBJ1-5; maybe TRBD1 (5 bases). Germline V CDR1 and CDR2: LGHNA, YNFKEQ. This CDR3 spans 16 amino acids. V was clipped by 0 bases and J by 7 bases, with 16 bases between them.